Listed below are T cell receptor beta chains from one sample, sequenced in a study of Ad26.COV2.S vaccination and SARS-CoV-2 variants. The assay was immunoSEQ multiplex PCR, and TCRdb's table has in-frame clones only and misses some. The table lists fewer than 300,000 clones, 87% of them singletons. The sequences come from peripheral blood, collected in a trial of Ad26.COV2.S vaccine versus placebo. Receptors were obtained from a person aged 18 to 65 who received the Ad26.COV2.S COVID-19 vaccine or a placebo. Each CDR3 is given without its conserved first and last residue. Fields, in order: V gene, J gene, CDR3 protein.

TRBV7-2	TRBJ2-7	ASSLGGQTYEQY
TRBV5-6	TRBJ1-6	ASSSYGTTGRNSPLH
TRBV5-4	TRBJ1-3	ASSLGGQISGNTIY
TRBV14	TRBJ1-2	ASSPRAPRSGGYT
TRBV30	TRBJ1-1	AWIFLNTEAF
TRBV18	TRBJ1-1	ASSPSLGFGDTEAF
TRBV5-5	TRBJ2-3	GGEGGGTDTQY
TRBV19	TRBJ1-3	ASSSDNSRRNTIY
TRBV27	TRBJ2-7	ASSLTGGYEQY
TRBV4-1	TRBJ1-6	ASSQEDRVGSPLH
TRBV10-3	TRBJ1-5	AIRADSNQPQH
TRBV2	TRBJ2-7	ASRDSYEQY
TRBV19	TRBJ2-6	ASSRDLSSGANVLT
TRBV5-1	TRBJ1-2	ASSPRQGAFYGYT
TRBV18	TRBJ1-2	ASSTNYGYT
TRBV7-6	TRBJ1-4	ASSRGLGLEKLF
TRBV5-4	TRBJ1-2	ASSLGLGYT
TRBV18	TRBJ2-7	ASSPQGAISYEQY